Listed below are T cell receptor beta chains from one sample, sequenced in a study of patients and donors after allogeneic stem cell transplantation. Via MiXCR, TCRdb re-called the RT-PCR reads, giving one row per CDR3 protein. The repertoire holds 920,000 or so distinct CDR3 sequences, with under 20% as singletons. The sample was blood, either unsorted or a sorted T cell fraction (not recorded which). The receptors stem from a human donor who was either an allogeneic HSCT recipient or a stem cell or donor lymphocyte infusion donor (not recorded which). It is not recorded whose cells these are; they may come from a transplant donor. Each CDR3 is given with its conserved first and last residue. Fields, in order: V gene, J gene, D gene, clone size, CDR3 DNA, CDR3 protein. D genes are given only for firm matches. Not every row has a clone size; where given, it reads once, few, many or a size class.

>TRBV28|TRBJ1-1|-|-
TGTGCCAGCAGTTTTGGAGACCGCGGGGCTTTCTTT
CASSFGDRGAFF
>TRBV20-1|TRBJ1-2|-|once
TGCAGTGCTAGACCGAAGACGGGGAACTATGGCTACACCTTC
CSARPKTGNYGYTF
>TRBV30|TRBJ2-6|-|-
TGTGCCTTACAGGGAGGGGCCAACGTCCTGACTTTC
CALQGGANVLTF
>TRBV4-3|TRBJ1-2|-|few
TGCGCCAGCAGCCAAGGTGTTGCAGGAGTCTATGGCTACACCTTC
CASSQGVAGVYGYTF
>TRBV7-2|TRBJ2-7|-|-
TGTGCCAGCAGCACCCTAATTACGACTAAGAACGAGCAGTACTTC
CASSTLITTKNEQYF
>TRBV4-3|TRBJ1-6|-|few
TGCGCCAGCAGCCAAGCGGGAGGGGTCCACTTT
CASSQAGGVHF
>TRBV12-3/TRBV12-4|TRBJ1-2|TRBD1|-
TGTGCCAGCAGTTCCCCCAGGGGGCGTCTAGGCTACACCTTC
CASSSPRGRLGYTF
>TRBV29-1|TRBJ1-2|-|few
TGCAGCGTTGTGTCAGGCTATGGCTACACCTTC
CSVVSGYGYTF
>TRBV25-1|TRBJ1-4|-|-
TGTGCCAGCAGTGCCCGCAGGAATGAAAAACTGTTTTTT
CASSARRNEKLFF
>TRBV5-5|TRBJ2-7|TRBD1|few
TGTGCCAGCAGTCAAAGCAGACAGGGCGAGGGCGAGCAGTACTTC
CASSQSRQGEGEQYF
>TRBV11-2|TRBJ2-6|-|few
TGTGCCAGCAGCCGACCCGTTTCTGGGGCCAACGTCCTGACTTTC
CASSRPVSGANVLTF
>TRBV5-4|TRBJ2-3|-|-
TGTGCCAGCAGCTTGTGGCGAGATACGCAGTATTTT
CASSLWRDTQYF
>TRBV10-3|TRBJ1-1|-|few
TGTGCCTCAAAAGGTAGCAGGGGTGAAGCTTTCTTT
CASKGSRGEAFF
>TRBV5-1|TRBJ2-1|-|few
TGCGCCAGCAGCTTGGCCCCCTACAAGGATGAGCAGTTCTTC
CASSLAPYKDEQFF
>TRBV21-1|TRBJ2-1|-|-
TGTGCCAGCAGCCTTCAGGCCGTCTCCTACAATGAGCAGTTCTTC
CASSLQAVSYNEQFF
>TRBV7-8|TRBJ1-1|-|-
TGTGCCAGCAGCTTAAGGGAGACGTACACTGAAGCTTTCTTT
CASSLRETYTEAFF
>TRBV5-1|TRBJ1-5|TRBD1|few
TGCGCCAGCAGCCATACGACAGGGCGGGATCAGCCCCAGCATTTT
CASSHTTGRDQPQHF
>TRBV19|TRBJ1-2|TRBD1|-
TGTGCCAGTAAGGGACAGGGGGGCCTCTATGGCTACACCTTC
CASKGQGGLYGYTF
>TRBV7-8|TRBJ2-3|TRBD2|many
TGTGCCAGCAGCATCGGGACTAGCGGGAGGATGTCAGATACGCAGTATTTT
CASSIGTSGRMSDTQYF
>TRBV20-1|TRBJ2-1|-|-
TGCAGTGCTACCATGGCCGTGAGTAATGAGCAGTTCTTC
CSATMAVSNEQFF
>TRBV5-5|TRBJ1-2|-|-
TGTGCCAGCAGCTCCGGGATTAACTATGGCTACACCTTC
CASSSGINYGYTF
>TRBV7-3|TRBJ2-2|TRBD2|few
TGTGCCAGCAGCTCTCTAGCGGGGTCGAACACCGGGGAGCTGTTTTTT
CASSSLAGSNTGELFF
>TRBV6-1|TRBJ2-2|-|few
TGTGCCAGCAAACTACGGTGGGAAACTAACACCGGGGAGCTGTTTTTT
CASKLRWETNTGELFF
>TRBV4-1|TRBJ2-3|TRBD2|-
TGCGCCAGCAGCCAAGATGGGGCTAGCGGGAGCACAGATACGCAGTATTTT
CASSQDGASGSTDTQYF
>TRBV20-1|TRBJ1-3|-|few
TGCAGTGCTAGTACGGCCAGGAGCTCTGGAAACACCATATATTTT
CSASTARSSGNTIYF
>TRBV5-4|TRBJ2-5|-|-
TGTGCCAGCAGCCCCGGGTTGGTGGGGAGTCCCCAGTACTTC
CASSPGLVGSPQYF
>TRBV6-2/TRBV6-3|TRBJ1-5|-|-
TGTGCCAGCAGCCGGGGGGCGGTAAGTCAGCCCCAGCATTTT
CASSRGAVSQPQHF
>TRBV2|TRBJ1-1|TRBD1|-
TGTGCCAGCAGGGTCAGGGGGCCGACTGAAGCTTTCTTT
CASRVRGPTEAFF
>TRBV5-1|TRBJ2-7|TRBD2|few
TGCGCCAGCAGGGTCGGTGGACTAGTTGATTACGAGCAGTACTTC
CASRVGGLVDYEQYF
>TRBV12-3/TRBV12-4|TRBJ2-1|TRBD2|few
TGTGCCAGCAGTTTAGCGCCAAGTCTAGCGGGGATCCCTACCTACAATGAGCAGTTCTTC
CASSLAPSLAGIPTYNEQFF
>TRBV10-3|TRBJ1-2|-|many
TGTGCCATCAGTGAACAGACCTATGGCTACACCTTC
CAISEQTYGYTF
>TRBV12-3/TRBV12-4|TRBJ2-5|TRBD2|few
TGTGCCAGCAGCGAGACTAGCGGAGAGACCCAGTACTTC
CASSETSGETQYF
>TRBV3-1|TRBJ1-5|-|few
TGTGCCAGCAGCCAAGGTAGCAGTCATCAGCCCCAGCATTTT
CASSQGSSHQPQHF
>TRBV7-9|TRBJ1-1|TRBD1|-
TGTGCCAGCAGCCGAGAAATCGGGACAGGGGACACTGAAGCTTTCTTT
CASSREIGTGDTEAFF
>TRBV7-3|TRBJ2-7|-|few
TGTGCCAGCAGCTTAGGCACCGGACAGAACGAGCAGTACTTC
CASSLGTGQNEQYF
>TRBV20-1|TRBJ2-5|TRBD1|few
TGCAGTGCCCCCCCCTCCCGGGGACAGGAGACCCAGTACTTC
CSAPPSRGQETQYF
>TRBV27|TRBJ2-6|-|-
TGTGCCAGCAGTTCGCGCTTTACCTCTGGGGCCAACGTCCTGACTTTC
CASSSRFTSGANVLTF
>TRBV15|TRBJ1-4|-|-
TGTACCACCAGAAACTCGGCGCTAAATGAAAAACTGTTTTTT
CTTRNSALNEKLFF
>TRBV19|TRBJ2-1|TRBD1|once
TGTGCCAGTAGTATTTCGACAGGGATCTTCGATGAGCAGTTCTTC
CASSISTGIFDEQFF
>TRBV15|TRBJ2-7|-|few
TGTGCCACCAGCAGATGGACGGAAGCCTACGAGCAGTACTTC
CATSRWTEAYEQYF
>TRBV5-5|TRBJ1-6|TRBD1|-
TGTGCCAGCAGGATGGGACAGGGGGACTCACCCCTCCACTTT
CASRMGQGDSPLHF
>TRBV6-6|TRBJ2-1|-|-
TGTGCCAGCACCCTCACGAGGGAGGAACAGTTCTTC
CASTLTREEQFF
>TRBV7-2|TRBJ1-4|-|-
TGTGCGACCCGAAGGGGGGGAAAACTGTTTTTT
CATRRGGKLFF
>TRBV20-1|TRBJ1-1|-|-
TGCAGTGCTAGGAGACACCTGAACACTGAAGCTTTCTTT
CSARRHLNTEAFF
>TRBV27|TRBJ1-1|TRBD1|few
TGTGCCAGCACCAAAGGGGGCTCTGAAGCTTTCTTT
CASTKGGSEAFF
>TRBV18|TRBJ1-1|-|-
TGTGCCAGCTCACCCCCACCAGAACCACTTGAAGCTTTCTTT
CASSPPPEPLEAFF